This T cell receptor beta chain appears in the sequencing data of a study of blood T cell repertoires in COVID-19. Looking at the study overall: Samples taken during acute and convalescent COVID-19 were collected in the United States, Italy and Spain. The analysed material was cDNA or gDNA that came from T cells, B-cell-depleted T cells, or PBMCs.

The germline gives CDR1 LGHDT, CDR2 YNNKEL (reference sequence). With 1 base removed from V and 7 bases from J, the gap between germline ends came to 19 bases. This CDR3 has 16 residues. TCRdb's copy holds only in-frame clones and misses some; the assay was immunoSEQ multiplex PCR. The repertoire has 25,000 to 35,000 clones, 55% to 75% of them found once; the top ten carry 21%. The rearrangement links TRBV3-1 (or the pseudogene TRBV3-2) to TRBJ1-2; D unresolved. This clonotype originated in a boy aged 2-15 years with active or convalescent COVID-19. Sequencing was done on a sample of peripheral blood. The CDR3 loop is CASSQGGGGRGLGYTF. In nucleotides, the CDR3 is TGTGCCAGCAGCCAAGGAGGCGGAGGGCGTGGACTTGGCTACACCTTC.